The subject of this entry is one TCR beta chain. Its antigen is not identified. Some clones are missing from TCRdb's copy, which holds only in-frame ones; the method was immunoSEQ multiplex PCR. The data show 80,000 to 95,000 clones, around four fifths seen once. The sample belongs to a study of T cell responses to AZD1222 COVID-19 vaccine. The CDR3 runs 13 residues. CDR1 and CDR2 (germline): SGHAT, FQNNGV. The V end was cut by 6 bases, the J end by 0 bases, with 9 bases between. The study, taken as a whole, reports: In all cases, repertoires were sampled only after the peak T cell response.

J is TRBJ2-7 and V is TRBV11-2, with D unresolved. The sequences come from peripheral blood, collected on day 0 of AZD1222 vaccination. The receptor's source is an adult in good health. CDR3 sequence: CASRLSSSYEQYF. The CDR3 bases are TGTGCCAGCAGGCTCTCGAGCTCCTACGAGCAGTACTTC.